This T cell receptor beta chain was captured by sequencing in a study of T cell changes during pregnancy in multiple sclerosis. The CDR3 contains 15 residues. Germline CDR1 SGHNT, CDR2 YENEEA. Trimming removed 4 bases from V and 4 bases from J, with 15 bases in between. TCRdb's copy holds only in-frame clones and misses some; the assay was immunoSEQ multiplex PCR. The sample records tens of thousands of clones, 75% to 95% being singletons. The origin of this receptor is a female donor in good health, enrolled as a control in a pregnancy study. The genes are TRBV11-3 and TRBJ2-3, with a weak D call TRBD2 (6 bases). This material consisted of CD4+ T cells from peripheral blood mononuclear cells, taken in the third trimester of pregnancy. As DNA, the CDR3 is TGTGCCAGCAGCTCTCGGGGACTGAGGGCAGATACGCAGTATTTT. This codes for CASSSRGLRADTQYF.